The T cell receptor (beta chain) described here comes from a study of post-analysis software for immune sequencing data. Whole-study context: Several disease courses (relapsing-remitting, secondary progressive and progressive-relapsing) of multiple sclerosis were included. Study-wide points: Patients used four to six TRBV segments, including TRBV5-6, TRBV5-1 and TRBV20-1, more often than controls. Analysis by F measure revealed that same-batch samples clustered strongly together. For normalized Chao1 diversity, multiple sclerosis patients scored significantly lower than controls did.

Looked up from germline, CDR1 is MNHNY and CDR2 is SVGAGI (reference sequence). This CDR3 has 11 amino acids. The germline V and J ends were trimmed by 10 bases and 4 bases, with 8 bases remaining between them. This clonotype has only a few counts. Its antigen is undetermined. Unique molecular identifiers had been added to the TCR beta cDNA libraries. TCRdb fed the PCR reads into MiXCR, producing one record per CDR3 protein. This repertoire shows hundreds of thousands of distinct CDR3 sequences, under 55% found once; its top ten account for over 10%. The sequenced sample consisted of blood. This chain connects TRBV6-6 to TRBJ2-1; weak D call: TRBD2 (5 bases). This sequence originates from a girl aged 10 to 17 with multiple sclerosis. CDR3 DNA sequence: TGTGCCACTGGACTGTACAATGAGCAGTTCTTC. This sequence encodes CATGLYNEQFF.